This entry features one T cell receptor beta chain sequence. This clonotype was detected a few times. Its cognate antigen has yet to be identified. No much larger clone is present one base from it, and per-base qualities are unavailable. The library came from 5' RACE. Sequenced on a NextSeq 500. To correct for sequencing error and PCR bias, the TCR library protocol tagged individual cDNA molecules with unique molecular identifiers. Both TCR alpha and beta chains were sequenced, and tight co-correlation was observed between alpha and beta sequence abundances in each sample. On the authors' methods: V gene, J gene and CDR3 annotation of TCR sequences was performed with Decombinator V4. TCRs were defined as expanded if a significant change between any two time points was detected under a Poisson model with p below 0.0001. TCR abundances were normalised to the total number of TCRs sequenced per sample and were expressed as counts per million. TRAV1-2 paired with TRAJ12, TRAJ20 or TRAJ33 defined MAIT TCRs, while TRAV10 paired with TRAJ18 defined iNKT TCRs. VDJdb, accessed 1 November 2021, was searched for CMV, EBV and SARS-CoV-2 annotated TCRs, excluding TCRs annotated for multiple antigens. TCRdb redid the processing of the public reads, applying fastp at Q25 and MiXCR, and retained in-frame beta chains. Entries are consolidated by CDR3 protein sequence, retaining the most common genes and DNA. The V and J calls follow TCRdb's processing rather than the paper's. The sample includes about 49,000 distinct CDR3 sequences, with 10% to 15% observed a single time. The top ten clones comprise less than 9.5% of the sample.

A case-control design nested within a healthcare worker cohort in London, UK, was used, with weekly nasopharyngeal swab PCR tests and blood sampling performed. Healthcare workers were recruited between 23 and 31 March 2020, during the week of the UK lockdown, and were followed weekly for up to roughly 16 weeks. Via the germline V gene, CDR1 is SGDLS and CDR2 YYNGEE. The cysteine opens and the phenylalanine closes a CDR3 of 14 amino acids. Kept here is only the CDR3 DNA, which spans 42 bases and is read in frame from base 1. From V the trimming removes 7 bases and from J it removes 0 bases, while the gene matches leave 4 bases of the junction unaccounted for. This entry belongs to a study of early T cells in non-severe SARS-CoV-2 infection (TCRdb year 2021). Broadly, across the study: TCR sequencing used bulk RNA from unsorted whole blood, so alpha and beta chains could not be paired. On the study overall, not on this receptor specifically: Matching against VDJdb was skewed toward anti-spike CD8 responses, likely underestimated virus-specific expansions, and missed private and CD4 specificities.

The source material was whole blood. This TCR derives from an adult who was a healthcare worker with PCR-confirmed SARS-CoV-2 infection or an uninfected control (not recorded which). The V gene is TRBV9 and the J gene is TRBJ2-1, with 7 central nucleotides matching TRBD2. The bases are TGTGCCAGCGATCGCGGGAGCTCCTACAATGAGCAGTTCTTC. This yields the protein CASDRGSSYNEQFF.